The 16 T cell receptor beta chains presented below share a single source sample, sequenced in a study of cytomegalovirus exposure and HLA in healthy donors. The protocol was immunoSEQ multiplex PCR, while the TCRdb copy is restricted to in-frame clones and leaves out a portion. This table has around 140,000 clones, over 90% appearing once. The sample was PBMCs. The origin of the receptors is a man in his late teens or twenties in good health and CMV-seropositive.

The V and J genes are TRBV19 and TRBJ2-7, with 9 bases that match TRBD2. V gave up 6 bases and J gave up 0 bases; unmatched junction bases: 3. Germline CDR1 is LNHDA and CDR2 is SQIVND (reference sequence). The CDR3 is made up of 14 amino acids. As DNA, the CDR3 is TGTGCCAGTAGGAATAGCGGGAGCTCCTACGAGCAGTACTTC. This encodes CASRNSGSSYEQYF.

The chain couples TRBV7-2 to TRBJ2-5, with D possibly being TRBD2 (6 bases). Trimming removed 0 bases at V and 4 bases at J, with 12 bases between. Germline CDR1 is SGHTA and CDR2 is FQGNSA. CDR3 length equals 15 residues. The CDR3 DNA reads TGTGCCAGCAGCTTAGCCCCAGGGCGGGGAGAGACCCAGTACTTC. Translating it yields CASSLAPGRGETQYF.

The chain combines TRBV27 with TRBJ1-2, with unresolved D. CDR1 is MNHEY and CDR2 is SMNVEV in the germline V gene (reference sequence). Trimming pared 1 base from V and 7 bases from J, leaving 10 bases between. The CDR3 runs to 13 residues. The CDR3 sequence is CASSLYETGGYTF. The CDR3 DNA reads TGTGCCAGCAGTTTATATGAAACGGGTGGCTACACCTTC.

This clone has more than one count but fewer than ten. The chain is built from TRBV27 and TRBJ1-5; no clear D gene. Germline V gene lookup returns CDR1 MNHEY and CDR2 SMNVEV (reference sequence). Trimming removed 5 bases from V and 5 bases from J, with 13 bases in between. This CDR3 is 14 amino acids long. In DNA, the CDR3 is TGTGCCAGCAGTCCCGGTAGCCGGGATCAGCCCCAGCATTTT. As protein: CASSPGSRDQPQHF.

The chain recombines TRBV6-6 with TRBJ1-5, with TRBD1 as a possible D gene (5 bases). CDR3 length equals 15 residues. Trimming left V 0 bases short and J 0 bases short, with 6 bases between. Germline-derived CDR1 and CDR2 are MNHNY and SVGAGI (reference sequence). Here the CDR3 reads CASSYSGGSNQPQHF. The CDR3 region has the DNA TGTGCCAGCAGTTACTCCGGGGGTAGCAATCAGCCCCAGCATTTT.

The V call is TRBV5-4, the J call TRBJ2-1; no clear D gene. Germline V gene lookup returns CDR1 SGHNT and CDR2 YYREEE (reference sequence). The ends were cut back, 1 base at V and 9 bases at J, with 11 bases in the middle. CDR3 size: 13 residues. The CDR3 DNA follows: TGTGCCAGCAGCTTGCCCGGGTCGGTTGAGCAGTTCTTC. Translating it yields CASSLPGSVEQFF.

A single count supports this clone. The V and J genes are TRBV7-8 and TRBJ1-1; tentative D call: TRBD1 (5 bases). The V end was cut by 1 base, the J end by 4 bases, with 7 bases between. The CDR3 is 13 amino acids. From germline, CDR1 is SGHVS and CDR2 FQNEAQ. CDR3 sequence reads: CASSLEGSTEAFF. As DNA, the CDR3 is TGTGCCAGCAGCTTAGAGGGGTCCACTGAAGCTTTCTTT.

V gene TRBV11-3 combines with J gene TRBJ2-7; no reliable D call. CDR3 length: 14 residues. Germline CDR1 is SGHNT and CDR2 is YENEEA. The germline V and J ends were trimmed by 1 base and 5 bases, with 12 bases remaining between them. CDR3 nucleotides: TGTGCCAGCAGCTTAGGTTATAACAGACACGAGCAGTACTTC. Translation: CASSLGYNRHEQYF. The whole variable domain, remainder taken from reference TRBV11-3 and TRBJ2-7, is EAGVVQSPRYKIIEKKQPVAFWCNPISGHNTLYWYLQNLGQGPELLIRYENEEAVDDSQLPKDRFSAERLKGVDSTLKIQPAELGDSAVYLCASSLGYNRHEQYFGPGTRLTVT.

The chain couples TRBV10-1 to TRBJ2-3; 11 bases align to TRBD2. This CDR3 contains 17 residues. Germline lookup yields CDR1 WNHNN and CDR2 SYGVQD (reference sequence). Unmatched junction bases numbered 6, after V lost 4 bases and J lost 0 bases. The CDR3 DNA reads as TGCGCCAGCAGTGTCGGGACTAGCGGCGGTAGCACAGATACGCAGTATTTT. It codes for CASSVGTSGGSTDTQYF.

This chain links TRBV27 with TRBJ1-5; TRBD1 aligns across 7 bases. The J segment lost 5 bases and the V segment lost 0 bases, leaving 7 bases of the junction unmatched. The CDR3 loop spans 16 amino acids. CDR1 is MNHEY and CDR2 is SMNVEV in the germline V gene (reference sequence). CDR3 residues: CASSLSGTDNYQPQHF. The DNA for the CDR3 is TGTGCCAGCAGTTTATCCGGGACAGACAATTATCAGCCCCAGCATTTT.

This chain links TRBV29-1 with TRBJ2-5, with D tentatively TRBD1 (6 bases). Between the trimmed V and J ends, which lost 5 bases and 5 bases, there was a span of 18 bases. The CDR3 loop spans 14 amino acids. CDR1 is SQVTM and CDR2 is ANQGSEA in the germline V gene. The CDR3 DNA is TGCAGCGTTCCCGCGCCGACAGGTTCGGAGACCCAGTACTTC. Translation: CSVPAPTGSETQYF.

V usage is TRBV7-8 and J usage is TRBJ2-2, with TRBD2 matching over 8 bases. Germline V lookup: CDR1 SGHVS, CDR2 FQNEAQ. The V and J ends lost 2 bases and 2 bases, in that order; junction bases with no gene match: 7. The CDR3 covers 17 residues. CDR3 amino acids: CASSLRTSLVNTGELFF. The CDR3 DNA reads TGTGCCAGCAGCTTACGGACTAGCCTGGTTAACACCGGGGAGCTGTTTTTT.

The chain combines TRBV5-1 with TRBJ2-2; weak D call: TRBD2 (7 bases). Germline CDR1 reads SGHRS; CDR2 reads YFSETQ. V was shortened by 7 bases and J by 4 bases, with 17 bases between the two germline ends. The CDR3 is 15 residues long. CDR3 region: CASSLRGGGTGELFF. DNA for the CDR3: TGCGCCAGCTCCTTGAGGGGAGGGGGCACCGGGGAGCTGTTTTTT.

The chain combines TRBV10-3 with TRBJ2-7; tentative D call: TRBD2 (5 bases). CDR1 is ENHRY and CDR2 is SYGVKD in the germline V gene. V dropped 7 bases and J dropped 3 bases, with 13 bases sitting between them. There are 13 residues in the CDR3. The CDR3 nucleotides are TGTGCCATCAAGGCCGGACTGAACTACGAGCAGTACTTC. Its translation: CAIKAGLNYEQYF.

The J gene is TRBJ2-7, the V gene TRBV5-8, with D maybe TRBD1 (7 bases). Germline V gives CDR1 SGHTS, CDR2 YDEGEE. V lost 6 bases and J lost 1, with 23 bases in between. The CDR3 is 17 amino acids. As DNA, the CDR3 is TGTGCCAGCAACGAAATTCTGGGGGCAGGGGGGTCCTACGAGCAGTACTTC. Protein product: CASNEILGAGGSYEQYF. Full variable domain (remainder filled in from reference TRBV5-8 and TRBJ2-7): EAGVTQSPTHLIKTRGQQATLRCSPISGHTSVYWYQQALGLGLQFLLWYDEGEERNRGNFPPRFSGRQFPNYSSELNVNALELEDSALYLCASNEILGAGGSYEQYFGPGTRLTVT.

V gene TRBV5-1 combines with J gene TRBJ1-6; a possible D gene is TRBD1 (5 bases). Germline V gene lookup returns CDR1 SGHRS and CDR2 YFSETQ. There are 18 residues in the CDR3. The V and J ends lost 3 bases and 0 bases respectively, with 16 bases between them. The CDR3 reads CASSSKRDSSSYNSPLHF. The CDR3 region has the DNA TGCGCCAGCAGCTCTAAACGGGACTCGAGCTCCTATAATTCACCCCTCCACTTT.